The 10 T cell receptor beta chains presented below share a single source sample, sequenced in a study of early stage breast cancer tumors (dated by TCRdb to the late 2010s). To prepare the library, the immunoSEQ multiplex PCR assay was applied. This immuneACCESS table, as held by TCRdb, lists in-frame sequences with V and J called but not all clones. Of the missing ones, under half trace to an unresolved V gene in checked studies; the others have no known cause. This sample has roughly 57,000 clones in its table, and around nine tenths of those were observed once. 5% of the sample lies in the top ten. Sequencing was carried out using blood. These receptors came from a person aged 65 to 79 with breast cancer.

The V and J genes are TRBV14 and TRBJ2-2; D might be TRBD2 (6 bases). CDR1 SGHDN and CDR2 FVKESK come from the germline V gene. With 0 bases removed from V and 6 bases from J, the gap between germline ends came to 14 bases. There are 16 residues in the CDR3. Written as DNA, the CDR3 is TGTGCCAGCAGCCAAGAATGGAGGGCGGACGCCGGGGAGCTGTTTTTT. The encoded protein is CASSQEWRADAGELFF.

The CDR3 loop is CASSPRTGSSYNSPLHF. CDR3 bases: TGTGCCAGCAGCCCGCGGACAGGTAGCTCCTATAATTCACCCCTCCACTTT. The rearrangement uses TRBV4-2 and TRBJ1-6, with TRBD1 identical over 7 bases. This CDR3 spans 17 amino acids. With 4 bases clipped from V and 0 bases from J, the junction kept 6 bases outside the gene matches. Germline V gene sequence: CDR1 LGHNA, CDR2 YNFKEQ.

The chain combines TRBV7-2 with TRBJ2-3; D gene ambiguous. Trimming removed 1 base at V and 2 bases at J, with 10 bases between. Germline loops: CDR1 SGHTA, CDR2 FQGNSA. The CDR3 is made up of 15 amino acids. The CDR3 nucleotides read TGTGCCAGCAGCTTAGTTGGCCTAGACACAGATACGCAGTATTTT. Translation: CASSLVGLDTDTQYF.

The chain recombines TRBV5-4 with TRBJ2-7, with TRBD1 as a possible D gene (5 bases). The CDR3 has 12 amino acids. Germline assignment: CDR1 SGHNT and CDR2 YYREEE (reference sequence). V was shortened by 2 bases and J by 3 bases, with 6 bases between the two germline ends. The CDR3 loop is CASSFDSYEQYF. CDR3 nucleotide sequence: TGTGCCAGCAGCTTCGACAGCTACGAGCAGTACTTC.

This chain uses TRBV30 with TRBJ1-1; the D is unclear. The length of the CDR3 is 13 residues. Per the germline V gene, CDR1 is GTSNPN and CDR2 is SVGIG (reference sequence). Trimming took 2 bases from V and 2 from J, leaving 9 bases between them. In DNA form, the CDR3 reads TGTGCCTGGAGTCAAAACAAAAACACTGAAGCTTTCTTT. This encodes CAWSQNKNTEAFF.

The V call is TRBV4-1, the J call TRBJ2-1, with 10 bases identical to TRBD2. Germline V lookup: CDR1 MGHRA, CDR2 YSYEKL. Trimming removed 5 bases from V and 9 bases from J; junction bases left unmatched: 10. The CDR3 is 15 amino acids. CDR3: CASSRQIAGGSEQFF. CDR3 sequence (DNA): TGCGCCAGCAGCAGGCAGATAGCGGGAGGAAGTGAGCAGTTCTTC.

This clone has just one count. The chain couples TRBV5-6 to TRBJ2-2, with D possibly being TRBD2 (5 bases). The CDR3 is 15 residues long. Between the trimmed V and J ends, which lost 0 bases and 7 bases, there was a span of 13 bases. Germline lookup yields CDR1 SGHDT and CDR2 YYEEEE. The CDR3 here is CASSLEPGNSGELFF. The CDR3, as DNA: TGTGCCAGCAGCTTGGAACCCGGGAATAGCGGGGAGCTGTTTTTT.

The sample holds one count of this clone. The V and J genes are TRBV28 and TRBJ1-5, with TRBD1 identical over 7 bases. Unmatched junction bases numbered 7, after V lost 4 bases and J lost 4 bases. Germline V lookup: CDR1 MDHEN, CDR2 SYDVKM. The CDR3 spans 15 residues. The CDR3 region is CASSSSAGGNQPQHF. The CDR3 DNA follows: TGTGCCAGCAGTTCGTCTGCAGGGGGGAATCAGCCCCAGCATTTT.

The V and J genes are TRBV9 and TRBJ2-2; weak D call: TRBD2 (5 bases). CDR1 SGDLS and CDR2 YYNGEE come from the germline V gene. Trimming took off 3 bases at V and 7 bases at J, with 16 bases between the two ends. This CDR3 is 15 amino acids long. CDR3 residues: CASSGRGIHGGELFF. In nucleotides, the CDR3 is TGTGCCAGCAGCGGCCGGGGTATCCACGGCGGGGAGCTGTTTTTT.

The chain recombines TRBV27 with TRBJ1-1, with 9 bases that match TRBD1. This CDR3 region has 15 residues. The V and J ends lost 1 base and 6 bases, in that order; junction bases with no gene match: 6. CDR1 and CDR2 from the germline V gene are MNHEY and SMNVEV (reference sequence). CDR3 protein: CASSLWGTGLAEAFF. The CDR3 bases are TGTGCCAGCAGTTTATGGGGGACAGGGTTGGCTGAAGCTTTCTTT.